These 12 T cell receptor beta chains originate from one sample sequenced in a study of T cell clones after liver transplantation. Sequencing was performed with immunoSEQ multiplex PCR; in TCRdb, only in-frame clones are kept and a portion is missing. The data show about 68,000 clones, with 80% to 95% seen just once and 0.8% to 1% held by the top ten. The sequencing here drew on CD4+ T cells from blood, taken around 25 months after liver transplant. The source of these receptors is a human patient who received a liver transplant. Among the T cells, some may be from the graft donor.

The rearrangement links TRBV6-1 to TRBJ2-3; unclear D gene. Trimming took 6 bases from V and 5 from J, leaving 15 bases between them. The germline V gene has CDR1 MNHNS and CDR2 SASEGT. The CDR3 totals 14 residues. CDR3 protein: CASRGLPGLDTQYF. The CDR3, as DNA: TGTGCCAGCAGGGGTTTACCGGGTCTAGATACGCAGTATTTT.

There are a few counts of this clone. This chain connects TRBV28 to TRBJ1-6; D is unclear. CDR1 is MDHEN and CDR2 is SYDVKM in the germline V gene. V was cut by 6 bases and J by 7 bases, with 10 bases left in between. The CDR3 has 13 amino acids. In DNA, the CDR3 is TGTGCCAGCAGACGAGAGGGCAATTCACCCCTCCACTTT. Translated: CASRREGNSPLHF. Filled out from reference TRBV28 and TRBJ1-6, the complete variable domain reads DVKVTQSSRYLVKRTGEKVFLECVQDMDHENMFWYRQDPGLGLRLIYFSYDVKMKEKGDIPEGYSVSREKKERFSLILESASTNQTSMYLCASRREGNSPLHFGNGTRLTVT.

The chain's CDR3 is CASRYPGGRYNEQFF. As DNA, the CDR3 is TGTGCCAGCAGATATCCGGGGGGGAGGTACAATGAGCAGTTCTTC. The chain uses TRBV6-6 and TRBJ2-1; 8 bases are shared with TRBD2. The CDR3 is 15 residues long. After removal of 6 bases from V and 4 bases from J, the junction contained 8 bases not matched to a gene. The germline gives CDR1 MNHNY, CDR2 SVGAGI (reference sequence).

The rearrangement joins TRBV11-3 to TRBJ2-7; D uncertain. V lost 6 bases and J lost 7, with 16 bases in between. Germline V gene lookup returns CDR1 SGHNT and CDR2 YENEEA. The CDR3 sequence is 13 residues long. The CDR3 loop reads CASRSRSEREQYF. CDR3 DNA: TGTGCCAGCAGGAGCCGTTCCGAAAGGGAGCAGTACTTC.

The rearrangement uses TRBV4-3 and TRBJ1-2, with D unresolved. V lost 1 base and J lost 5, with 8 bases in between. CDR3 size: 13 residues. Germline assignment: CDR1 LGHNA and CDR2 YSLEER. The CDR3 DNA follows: TGCGCCAGCAGCCAAGTCCCCTTGTATGGCTACACCTTC. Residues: CASSQVPLYGYTF.

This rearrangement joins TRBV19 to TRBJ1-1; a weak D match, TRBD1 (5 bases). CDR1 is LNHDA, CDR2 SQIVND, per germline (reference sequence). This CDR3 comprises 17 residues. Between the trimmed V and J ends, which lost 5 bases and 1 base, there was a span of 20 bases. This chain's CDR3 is CASSQLLGGNRNTEAFF. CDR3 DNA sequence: TGTGCCAGTAGTCAACTCCTCGGGGGGAATAGGAACACTGAAGCTTTCTTT.

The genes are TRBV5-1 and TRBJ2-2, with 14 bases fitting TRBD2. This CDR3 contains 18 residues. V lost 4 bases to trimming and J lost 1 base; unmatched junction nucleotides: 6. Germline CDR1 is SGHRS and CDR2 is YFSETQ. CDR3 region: CASSEPGLAGGNTGELFF. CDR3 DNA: TGCGCCAGCAGCGAGCCAGGACTAGCGGGAGGGAACACCGGGGAGCTGTTTTTT.

The DNA of the CDR3 is TGTGCCTCCGGGACAGGGACCTACGAGCAGTACTTC. This gives the protein CASGTGTYEQYF. The chain has TRBV7-9 and TRBJ2-7, with 9 bases fitting TRBD1. There are 12 residues in the CDR3. Unmatched junction bases numbered 4, after V lost 11 bases and J lost 2 bases. Per germline, CDR1 SEHNR and CDR2 FQNEAQ (reference sequence).

The CDR3 coding sequence is TGTGCCAGTTCCCACCCCCTATCGGGTTCCTACGAGCAGTACTTC. It yields the protein CASSHPLSGSYEQYF. V is TRBV19 and J is TRBJ2-7; D not certain. Germline CDR1 LNHDA, CDR2 SQIVND (reference sequence). V gave up 8 bases and J gave up 1 base, with 18 bases separating them. This CDR3 is 15 amino acids long.

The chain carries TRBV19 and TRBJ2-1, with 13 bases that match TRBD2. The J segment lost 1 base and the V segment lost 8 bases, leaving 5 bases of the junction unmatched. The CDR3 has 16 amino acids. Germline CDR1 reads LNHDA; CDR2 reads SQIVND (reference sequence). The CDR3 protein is CASSGTSGTSYNEQFF. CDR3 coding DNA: TGTGCCAGTTCCGGGACTAGCGGGACTTCCTACAATGAGCAGTTCTTC.

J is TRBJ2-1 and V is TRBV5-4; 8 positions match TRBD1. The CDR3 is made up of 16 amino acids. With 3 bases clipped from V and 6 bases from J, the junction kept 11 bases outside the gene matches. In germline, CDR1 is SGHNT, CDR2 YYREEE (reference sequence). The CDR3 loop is CASSSAPGQGINEQFF. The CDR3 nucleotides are TGTGCCAGCAGCTCCGCCCCAGGACAGGGAATCAATGAGCAGTTCTTC.

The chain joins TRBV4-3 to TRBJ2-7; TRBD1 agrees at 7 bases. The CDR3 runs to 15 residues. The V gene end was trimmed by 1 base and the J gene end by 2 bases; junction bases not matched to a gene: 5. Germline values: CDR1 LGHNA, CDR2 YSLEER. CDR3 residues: CASSQVPTGPYEQYF. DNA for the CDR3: TGCGCCAGCAGCCAAGTCCCGACAGGGCCCTACGAGCAGTACTTC.